The 25 T cell receptor beta chains reported below all come from one sample, sequenced in a study of early T cells in non-severe SARS-CoV-2 infection. TCRdb redid the calling of the 5' RACE reads with MiXCR, one entry per CDR3 protein. The table has about 56,000 distinct CDR3 sequences, roughly 16% seen once. Sequenced here: whole blood, sampled at baseline. Receptors originate from an adult who was a healthcare worker with PCR-confirmed SARS-CoV-2 infection or an uninfected control (not recorded which).

This clonotype was observed at least ten times. CDR3 sequence reads: CSVESGPYEQYF. CDR3 bases: TGCAGCGTTGAGAGCGGACCCTACGAGCAGTACTTC. V is TRBV29-1 and J is TRBJ2-7; the D gene is possibly TRBD2 (5 bases). V was cut by 3 bases and J by 2 bases, with 8 bases left in between. The CDR3 extends over 12 amino acids. Looked up from germline, CDR1 is SQVTM and CDR2 is ANQGSEA.

Ten or more counts support this clonotype. CDR3 loop: CASSYSRVSQPQHF. The CDR3, as DNA: TGCGCCAGCAGCTACAGCAGGGTAAGTCAGCCCCAGCATTTT. The chain uses TRBV4-1 and TRBJ1-5, with a possible D match to TRBD1 (5 bases). CDR3 size: 14 residues. V was trimmed by 5 bases and J by 6 bases, leaving 14 bases between them. Germline lookup yields CDR1 MGHRA and CDR2 YSYEKL.

This clonotype was observed at least ten times. J is TRBJ2-2 and V is TRBV7-6; D might be TRBD1 (6 bases). CDR1 SGHVS and CDR2 FNYEAQ come from the germline V gene. The CDR3 spans 12 residues. Between the trimmed V and J ends, which lost 6 bases and 7 bases, there was a span of 9 bases. The DNA for the CDR3 is TGTGCCAGCAGTCCGGACAGCGGGGAGCTGTTTTTT. Protein product: CASSPDSGELFF. The full variable domain, in which reference TRBV7-6 and TRBJ2-2 provide the parts outside the CDR3, is GAGVSQSPRYKVTKRGQDVALRCDPISGHVSLYWYRQALGQGPEFLTYFNYEAQQDKSGLPNDRFSAERPEGSISTLTIQRTEQRDSAMYRCASSPDSGELFFGEGSRLTVL.

The V gene is TRBV11-2, the J gene TRBJ2-2, with D maybe TRBD1 (5 bases). Trimming shortened V by 3 bases and J by 5 bases, and 7 bases separated the two germline ends. The V gene's germline CDR1 is SGHAT and CDR2 FQNNGV. CDR3 length: 13 residues. CDR3 nucleotides: TGTGCCAGCAGCTTCTCAGGGACCGGGGAGCTGTTTTTT. It translates to CASSFSGTGELFF.

The genes are TRBV28 and TRBJ2-1, with 7 bases fitting TRBD1. The CDR3 totals 13 residues. V was pared by 10 bases and J by 4 bases, with 7 bases of the junction left unmatched. Germline V gene data show CDR1 as MDHEN and CDR2 as SYDVKM. Here the CDR3 reads CAIKGADYNEQFF. The CDR3 DNA is TGTGCCATCAAGGGGGCCGATTACAATGAGCAGTTCTTC.

The chain carries TRBV20-1 and TRBJ2-1; D gene unclear. In germline, CDR1 is DFQATT, CDR2 SNEGSKA (reference sequence). The CDR3 spans 15 residues. Trimming removed 3 bases at V and 8 bases at J, with 20 bases between. CDR3 amino acids: CSASAVPPDDYEQFF. CDR3 nucleotide sequence: TGCAGTGCTAGTGCAGTGCCACCCGATGATTATGAGCAGTTCTTC.

The V gene is TRBV11-2, the J gene TRBJ1-3; 11 bases are shared with TRBD1. The CDR3 runs 18 residues. V gave up 5 bases and J gave up 1 base; unmatched junction bases: 10. Per the germline V gene, CDR1 is SGHAT and CDR2 is FQNNGV. CDR3 DNA sequence: TGTGCCAGCAGCCTCGAGAGGGACAGGGGGTCTTCTGGAAACACCATATATTTT. Translation: CASSLERDRGSSGNTIYF.

This clonotype has a handful of counts. The chain combines TRBV27 with TRBJ2-1; D tentatively fits TRBD1 or TRBD2 (5 bases each). Germline V gives CDR1 MNHEY, CDR2 SMNVEV (reference sequence). Between the trimmed V and J ends, which lost 9 bases and 7 bases, there was a span of 19 bases. The CDR3 is made up of 14 amino acids. The CDR3 spells CASSLWGSINEQFF. CDR3 nucleotide sequence: TGTGCCAGTTCCCTCTGGGGGAGTATTAATGAGCAGTTCTTC.

This clonotype was detected ten times or more. The V gene is TRBV10-2, the J gene TRBJ2-1; 7 bases agree with TRBD2. The germline V gene has CDR1 WSHSY and CDR2 SAAADI. The ends lost 4 bases at V and 2 bases at J; junction bases unmatched: 5. The CDR3 is made up of 15 amino acids. The CDR3 loop is CASSVGTTTYNEQFF. CDR3 in DNA: TGCGCCAGCAGTGTTGGGACTACGACCTACAATGAGCAGTTCTTC.

J is TRBJ1-2 and V is TRBV10-1; a possible D gene is TRBD1 (6 bases). This CDR3 is 13 amino acids long. Germline values: CDR1 WNHNN, CDR2 SYGVQD (reference sequence). V was cut by 5 bases and J by 7 bases, with 14 bases left in between. The DNA for the CDR3 is TGCGCCAGCAGTTCTTCAACAGGGTTTGGCTACACCTTC. The encoded protein is CASSSSTGFGYTF.

The chain recombines TRBV3-1 with TRBJ2-3, with 10 positions matching TRBD2. The length of the CDR3 is 16 residues. CDR1 and CDR2 (germline): LGHDT, YNNKEL (reference sequence). The V and J ends lost 4 bases and 0 bases, in that order; junction bases with no gene match: 4. The CDR3 here is CASSLTSGVSTDTQYF. The CDR3 DNA is TGTGCCAGCAGCCTAACTAGCGGGGTGAGCACAGATACGCAGTATTTT.

This clonotype was seen a few times. This chain links TRBV18 with TRBJ2-3; 7 bases match TRBD2. The germline CDR1 and CDR2 sequences are KGHSH and LQKENI. This CDR3 contains 16 residues. V trimming: 3 bases; J trimming: 0 bases; junction bases outside the gene matches: 6. DNA of the CDR3: TGTGCCAGCTCACCCAACCGCGGGGGAAGCACAGATACGCAGTATTTT. Protein product: CASSPNRGGSTDTQYF.

This clonotype has at least ten counts. The chain has TRBV18 and TRBJ2-1; TRBD2 matches 7 bases. The CDR3 totals 19 residues. The V and J ends lost 2 bases and 1 base, in that order; junction bases with no gene match: 14. Germline V gives CDR1 KGHSH, CDR2 LQKENI. In nucleotides, the CDR3 is TGTGCCAGCTCACCATTCAGCCGAAGGGACGGGGGGTCCTACAATGAGCAGTTCTTC. It translates to CASSPFSRRDGGSYNEQFF.

This clonotype was detected many times. J is TRBJ2-4 and V is TRBV12-3 or TRBV12-4; a weak D match, TRBD1 (6 bases). This CDR3 contains 14 residues. V was trimmed by 6 bases and J by 5 bases, leaving 14 bases between them. The CDR3 spells CASSQGPGENIQYF. The CDR3, as DNA: TGTGCCAGCAGCCAAGGCCCAGGGGAAAACATTCAGTACTTC.

In its sample, this clonotype was seen a few times. This sequence joins TRBV12-3 or TRBV12-4 and TRBJ1-6, with 7 bases matching TRBD1. The V gene end was trimmed by 5 bases and the J gene end by 10 bases; junction bases not matched to a gene: 8. The CDR3 covers 14 residues. CDR3 in amino acids: CASSTGTDRSPLHF. The CDR3 DNA is TGTGCCAGCAGTACAGGGACAGACAGGTCACCCCTCCACTTT.

This clonotype has just a few counts. The V and J genes are TRBV3-1 and TRBJ1-3; maybe TRBD1 (5 bases). The CDR3 has 14 amino acids. The V gene's germline CDR1 is LGHDT and CDR2 YNNKEL (reference sequence). Trimming removed 5 bases from V and 2 bases from J, with 10 bases in between. CDR3 nucleotides: TGTGCCAGCAGCTCCCCGACAGCTGGAAACACCATATATTTT. It translates to CASSSPTAGNTIYF.

This clonotype has just a few counts. V and J are TRBV6-6 and TRBJ2-2; 10 positions match TRBD2. The CDR3 runs 15 residues. The germline V gene has CDR1 MNHNY and CDR2 SVGAGI (reference sequence). Unmatched junction bases numbered 9, after V lost 5 bases and J lost 9 bases. The chain's CDR3 is CASSRQRGGIRELFF. CDR3 sequence (DNA): TGTGCCAGCAGTCGCCAGCGGGGGGGCATCAGGGAGCTGTTTTTT.

This clonotype has just a few counts. This sequence joins TRBV18 and TRBJ1-6, with D perhaps TRBD1 (5 bases). CDR3 length: 13 residues. CDR1 KGHSH and CDR2 LQKENI come from the germline V gene. Trimming removed 2 bases from V and 8 bases from J, with 7 bases in between. The CDR3 DNA is TGTGCCAGCTCACCAGGGGGGGATTCACCCCTCCACTTT. Its protein product is CASSPGGDSPLHF.

There are a few counts of this clonotype. J is TRBJ2-1 and V is TRBV6-2 or TRBV6-3; D gene ambiguous. Germline V gives CDR1 MNHEY, CDR2 SVGEGT. Deletions cut 4 bases from V and 0 bases from J, with 7 bases between. There are 14 residues in the CDR3. CDR3 nucleotide sequence: TGTGCCAGCAGTTTCGATGACTCCTACAATGAGCAGTTCTTC. It codes for CASSFDDSYNEQFF.

This chain links TRBV5-1 with TRBJ1-1; D is unclear. Germline CDR1 and CDR2: SGHRS and YFSETQ. V was cut by 4 bases and J by 5 bases, with 18 bases left in between. This CDR3 comprises 15 residues. CDR3 sequence (DNA): TGCGCCAGCAGCCGGATGGGGAGTAAACGAACTGAAGCTTTCTTT. Its translation is CASSRMGSKRTEAFF.

This clonotype was observed at least ten times. The J gene is TRBJ1-2, the V gene TRBV12-3 or TRBV12-4, with a weak D call TRBD1 (5 bases). The CDR3 contains 11 residues. V was shortened by 5 bases and J by 8 bases, with 9 bases between the two germline ends. The CDR3 DNA reads TGTGCCAGCAGTAACAGGAGGGGCTACACCTTC. Translation gives CASSNRRGYTF.

The chain carries TRBV9 and TRBJ2-3; D is ambiguous. CDR1 and CDR2 (germline): SGDLS, YYNGEE. The CDR3 runs to 12 residues. The ends were cut back, 4 bases at V and 4 bases at J, with 7 bases in the middle. CDR3 residues: CASSRYSDTQYF. CDR3 coding DNA: TGTGCCAGCAGCCGGTACTCAGATACGCAGTATTTT.

The CDR3 reads CASSLVSDGYTF. The DNA of the CDR3 is TGTGCCAGCAGCTTAGTGTCGGATGGCTACACCTTC. The V and J genes are TRBV7-9 and TRBJ1-2, with D unclear. The germline V gene encodes CDR1 SEHNR and CDR2 FQNEAQ (reference sequence). The CDR3 has 12 amino acids. V gave up 1 base and J gave up 6 bases, with 6 bases separating them.

This clonotype was found many times. This sequence joins TRBV6-5 and TRBJ2-7; D is uncertain. Germline V gene data show CDR1 as MNHEY and CDR2 as SVGAGI. Trimming cost V 0 bases and J 1 base, with 10 bases left between them. The CDR3 sequence is 15 residues long. The CDR3 sequence: CASSYSTLGSYEQYF. The CDR3 DNA follows: TGTGCCAGCAGTTACTCGACGCTAGGATCCTACGAGCAGTACTTC.

This clonotype was recorded many times. The chain links TRBV27 to TRBJ2-5, with no clear D. This CDR3 has 14 residues. Germline V gene lookup returns CDR1 MNHEY and CDR2 SMNVEV (reference sequence). Between the trimmed V and J ends, which lost 3 bases and 0 bases, there was a span of 8 bases. CDR3 residues: CASSFSSHQETQYF. The CDR3 region has the DNA TGTGCCAGCAGTTTCTCCAGTCACCAAGAGACCCAGTACTTC.